This TCR beta chain was identified in a study of cytomegalovirus exposure and HLA in healthy donors. Findings and caveats of the study: In the 95 to 150 validation repertoires, a later analysis found that first-cohort TCR clusters tended to co-occur. Many donors shared some public TCRs, even though most TCR sequences were rare.

V lost 4 bases, J lost 7 bases, and 18 bases stayed unmatched. The CDR3 loop spans 18 amino acids. Looked up from germline, CDR1 is SGHRS and CDR2 is YFSETQ. As to this clone: Its antigen is as yet unknown.

Generated by immunoSEQ multiplex PCR, the TCRdb table keeps only in-frame clones and is missing some. The table has around 250,000 clones, 90% seen once; the top ten hold 0.35% to 0.45%. Source material: PBMCs. The chain employs TRBV5-1 and TRBJ2-2; 8 nucleotides align to TRBD1. The source is a woman aged 18-29 years in good health and CMV-seronegative. For the CDR3, the DNA is TGCGCCAGCAGCCTACGGACAGGGCCGCATCTGTATCACGGGGAGCTGTTTTTT. Translated, it gives CASSLRTGPHLYHGELFF. Looking up the rest from reference TRBV5-1 and TRBJ2-2 gives the full variable domain: KAGVTQTPRYLIKTRGQQVTLSCSPISGHRSVSWYQQTPGQGLQFLFEYFSETQRNKGNFPGRFSGRQFSNSRSEMNVSTLELGDSALYLCASSLRTGPHLYHGELFFGEGSRLTVL.